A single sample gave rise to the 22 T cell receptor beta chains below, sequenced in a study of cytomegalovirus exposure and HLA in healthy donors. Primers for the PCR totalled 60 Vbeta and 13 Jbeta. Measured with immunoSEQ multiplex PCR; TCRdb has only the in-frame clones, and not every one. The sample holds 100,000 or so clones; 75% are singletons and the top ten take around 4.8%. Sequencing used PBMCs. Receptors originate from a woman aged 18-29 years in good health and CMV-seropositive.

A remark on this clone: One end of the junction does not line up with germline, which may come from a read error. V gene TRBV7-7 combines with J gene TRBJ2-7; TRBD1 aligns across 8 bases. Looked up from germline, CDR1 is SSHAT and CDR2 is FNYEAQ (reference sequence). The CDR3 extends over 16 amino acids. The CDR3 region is CASSLVPGQESYEQYF. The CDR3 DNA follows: TGTGCTAGCAGCTTAGTTCCGGGACAGGAGTCCTACGAGCAGTACTTC.

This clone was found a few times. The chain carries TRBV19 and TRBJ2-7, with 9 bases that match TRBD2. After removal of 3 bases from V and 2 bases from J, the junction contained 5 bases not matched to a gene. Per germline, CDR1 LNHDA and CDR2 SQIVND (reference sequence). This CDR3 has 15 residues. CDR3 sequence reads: CASSMMSGGTYEQYF. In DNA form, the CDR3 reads TGTGCCAGTAGTATGATGAGCGGGGGGACCTACGAGCAGTACTTC.

In DNA form, the CDR3 reads TGCAGCGTTGGAGGACTAGCGGGAGCAGATACGCAGTATTTT. It yields the protein CSVGGLAGADTQYF. The chain links TRBV29-1 to TRBJ2-3; TRBD2 agrees at 13 bases. The germline gives CDR1 SQVTM, CDR2 ANQGSEA. The CDR3 runs to 14 residues. Trimming cost V 4 bases and J 4 bases; bases outside gene matches: 2.

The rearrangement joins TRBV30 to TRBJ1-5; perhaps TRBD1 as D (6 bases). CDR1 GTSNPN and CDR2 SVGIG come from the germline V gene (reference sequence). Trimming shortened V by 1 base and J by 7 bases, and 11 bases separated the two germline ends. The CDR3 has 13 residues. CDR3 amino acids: CAWSGSDRQPQHF. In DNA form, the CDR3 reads TGTGCCTGGAGTGGGTCTGACAGGCAGCCCCAGCATTTT.

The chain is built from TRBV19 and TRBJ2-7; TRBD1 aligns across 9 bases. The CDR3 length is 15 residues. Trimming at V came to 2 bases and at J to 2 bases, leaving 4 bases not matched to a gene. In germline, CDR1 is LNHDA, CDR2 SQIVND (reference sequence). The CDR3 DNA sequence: TGTGCCAGTAGTATAACCGGACAGGGGCCCTACGAGCAGTACTTC. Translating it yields CASSITGQGPYEQYF.

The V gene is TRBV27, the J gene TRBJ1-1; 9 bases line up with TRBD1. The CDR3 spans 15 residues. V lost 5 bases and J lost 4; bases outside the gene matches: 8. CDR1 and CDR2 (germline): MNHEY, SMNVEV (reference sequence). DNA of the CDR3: TGTGCCAGCAGTCTCCACAGGGGGCCGGTCACTGAAGCTTTCTTT. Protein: CASSLHRGPVTEAFF.

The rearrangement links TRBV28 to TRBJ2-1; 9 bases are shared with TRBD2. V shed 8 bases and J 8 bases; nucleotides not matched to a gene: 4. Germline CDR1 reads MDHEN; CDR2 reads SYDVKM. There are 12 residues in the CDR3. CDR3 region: CASRTSVDEQFF. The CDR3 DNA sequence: TGTGCCAGCCGGACTAGCGTGGATGAGCAGTTCTTC.

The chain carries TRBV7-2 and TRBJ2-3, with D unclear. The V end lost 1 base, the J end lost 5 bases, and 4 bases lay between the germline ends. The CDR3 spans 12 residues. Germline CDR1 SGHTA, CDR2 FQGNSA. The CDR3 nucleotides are TGTGCCAGCAGCTTAGTCGTAGATACGCAGTATTTT. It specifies CASSLVVDTQYF.

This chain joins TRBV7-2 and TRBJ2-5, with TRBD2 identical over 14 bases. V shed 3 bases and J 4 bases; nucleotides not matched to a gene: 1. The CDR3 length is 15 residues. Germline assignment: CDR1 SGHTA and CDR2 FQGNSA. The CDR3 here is CASSFGLAGGETQYF. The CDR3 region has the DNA TGTGCCAGCAGCTTCGGACTAGCGGGAGGAGAGACCCAGTACTTC.

The CDR3 bases are TGTGCCAGCAGTCTGGACAGTTCATCCTACAATGAGCAGTTCTTC. It codes for CASSLDSSSYNEQFF. The chain recombines TRBV2 with TRBJ2-1; D is perhaps TRBD1 (6 bases). V lost 5 bases and J lost 1, with 12 bases in between. Per the germline V gene, CDR1 is SNHLY and CDR2 is FYNNEI. The CDR3 contains 15 residues.

This chain's CDR3 is CASSQIDRAGELFF. CDR3 in DNA: TGTGCCAGCTCACAAATCGACAGGGCTGGGGAGCTGTTTTTT. The V call is TRBV18, the J call TRBJ2-2, with 7 bases identical to TRBD1. V shed 4 bases and J 8 bases; nucleotides not matched to a gene: 7. Germline V lookup: CDR1 KGHSH, CDR2 LQKENI. This CDR3 comprises 14 residues.

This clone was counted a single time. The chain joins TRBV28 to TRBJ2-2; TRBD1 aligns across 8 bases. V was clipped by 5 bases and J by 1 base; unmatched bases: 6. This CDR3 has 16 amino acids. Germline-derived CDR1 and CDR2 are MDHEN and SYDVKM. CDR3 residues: CASSLDRAGNTGELFF. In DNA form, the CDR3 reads TGTGCCAGCAGTCTGGACAGGGCGGGGAACACCGGGGAGCTGTTTTTT.

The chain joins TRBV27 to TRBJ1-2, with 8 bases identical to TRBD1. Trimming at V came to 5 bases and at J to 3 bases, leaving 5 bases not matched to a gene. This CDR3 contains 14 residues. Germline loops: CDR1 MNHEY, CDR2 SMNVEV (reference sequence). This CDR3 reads CASSLGQADYGYTF. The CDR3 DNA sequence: TGTGCCAGCAGTCTGGGACAGGCGGACTATGGCTACACCTTC.

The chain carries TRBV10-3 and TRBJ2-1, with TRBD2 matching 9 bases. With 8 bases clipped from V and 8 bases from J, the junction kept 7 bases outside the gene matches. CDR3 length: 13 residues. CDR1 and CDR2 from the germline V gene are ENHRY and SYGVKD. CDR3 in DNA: TGTGCCATCGAGCGGGAGGTAGGCGATGAGCAGTTCTTC. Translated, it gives CAIEREVGDEQFF.

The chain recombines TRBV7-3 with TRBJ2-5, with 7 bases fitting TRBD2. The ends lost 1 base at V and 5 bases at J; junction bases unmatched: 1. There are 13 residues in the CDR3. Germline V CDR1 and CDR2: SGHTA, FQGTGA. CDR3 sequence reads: CASSLNGGETQYF. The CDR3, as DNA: TGTGCCAGCAGCTTAAACGGGGGGGAGACCCAGTACTTC.

This CDR3 reads CASSQHIDRGPEAFF. The CDR3, as DNA: TGTGCCAGCAGCCAACACATAGACAGGGGCCCTGAAGCTTTCTTT. The chain couples TRBV14 to TRBJ1-1; TRBD1 matches at 8 bases. The germline V gene encodes CDR1 SGHDN and CDR2 FVKESK. This CDR3 contains 15 residues. Unmatched junction bases numbered 8, after V lost 2 bases and J lost 6 bases.

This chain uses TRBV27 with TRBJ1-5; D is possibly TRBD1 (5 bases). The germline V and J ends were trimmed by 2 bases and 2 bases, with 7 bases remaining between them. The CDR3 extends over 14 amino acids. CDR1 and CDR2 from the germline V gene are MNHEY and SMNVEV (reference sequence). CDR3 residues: CASSLGGGNQPQHF. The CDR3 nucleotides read TGTGCCAGCAGTTTAGGGGGGGGCAATCAGCCCCAGCATTTT.

The CDR3 loop is CASSLKGGSGYGYTF. DNA of the CDR3: TGTGCCAGCAGCTTAAAAGGGGGCTCGGGCTATGGCTACACCTTC. This rearrangement joins TRBV7-2 to TRBJ1-2; 7 positions agree with TRBD1. V gave up 2 bases and J gave up 4 bases; unmatched junction bases: 7. This CDR3 spans 15 amino acids. From germline, CDR1 is SGHTA and CDR2 FQGNSA.

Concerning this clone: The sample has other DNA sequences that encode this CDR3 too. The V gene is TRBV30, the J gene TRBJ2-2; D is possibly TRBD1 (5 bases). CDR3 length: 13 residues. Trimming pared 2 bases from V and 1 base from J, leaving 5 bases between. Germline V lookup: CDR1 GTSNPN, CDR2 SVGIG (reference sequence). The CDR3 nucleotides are TGTGCCTGGAGTACAGGGAACACCGGGGAGCTGTTTTTT. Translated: CAWSTGNTGELFF. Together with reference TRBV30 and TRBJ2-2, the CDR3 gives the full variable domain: SQTIHQWPATLVQPVGSPLSLECTVEGTSNPNLYWYRQAAGRGLQLLFYSVGIGQISSEVPQNLSASRPQDRQFILSSKKLLLSDSGFYLCAWSTGNTGELFFGEGSRLTVL.

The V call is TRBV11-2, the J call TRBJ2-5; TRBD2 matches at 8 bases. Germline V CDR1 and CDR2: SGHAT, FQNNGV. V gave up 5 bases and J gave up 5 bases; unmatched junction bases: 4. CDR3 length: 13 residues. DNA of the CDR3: TGTGCCAGCAGCCCCCGGGGGGGGGAGACCCAGTACTTC. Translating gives CASSPRGGETQYF.

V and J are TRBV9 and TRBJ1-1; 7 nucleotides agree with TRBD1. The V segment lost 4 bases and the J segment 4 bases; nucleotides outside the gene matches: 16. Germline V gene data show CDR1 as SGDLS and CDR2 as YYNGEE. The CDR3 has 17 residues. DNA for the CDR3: TGTGCCAGCAGCCCAGGGGGGCAGGTCCCAGGGGTCACTGAAGCTTTCTTT. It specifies CASSPGGQVPGVTEAFF.

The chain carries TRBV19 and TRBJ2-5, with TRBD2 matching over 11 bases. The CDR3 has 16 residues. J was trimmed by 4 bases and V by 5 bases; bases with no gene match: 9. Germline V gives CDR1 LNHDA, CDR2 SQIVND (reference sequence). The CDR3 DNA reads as TGTGCCAGTAGTTCCCTCGTAGCGGGAGGGACAGAGACCCAGTACTTC. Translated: CASSSLVAGGTETQYF.